This note documents a single T cell receptor beta chain sequence. Its antigen is unidentified. The germline CDR1 and CDR2 sequences are SGHNT and YYREEE (reference sequence). The junction had 8 bases not matched to a gene; V was cut back by 3 bases and J by 5 bases. The CDR3 runs to 17 residues. The sample originates from a study of beta chain features in type 1 diabetes. Study-wide results and limits: Among type 1 diabetes patients, VDJ junctions had fewer insertions and more deletions.

Every participating donor gave one draw, a heparinised blood sample averaging approximately 110 mL. The sequenced template was cDNA made from the entire isolated RNA. The method was immunoSEQ multiplex PCR; TCRdb's version includes in-frame clones alone and lacks a portion of them. The repertoire includes roughly 350,000 clones, 11% of them detected once, and under 0.02% sits in the top ten. The sequence derives from a woman in her twenties or thirties in good health. Sequenced: naive CD4+ T cells from blood. The chain couples TRBV5-4 to TRBJ2-5, with TRBD2 matching 15 bases. The CDR3 sequence is CASSYGLAGGRGETQYF. Here the CDR3 DNA reads TGTGCCAGCAGCTACGGACTAGCGGGAGGGCGGGGTGAGACCCAGTACTTC. Full variable domain (rest looked up from reference TRBV5-4 and TRBJ2-5): ETGVTQSPTHLIKTRGQQVTLRCSSQSGHNTVSWYQQALGQGPQFIFQYYREEENGRGNFPPRFSGLQFPNYSSELNVNALELDDSALYLCASSYGLAGGRGETQYFGPGTRLLVL.